One and the same sample provided the 5 T cell receptor beta chains below, sequenced in a study of Graves' ophthalmopathy and Graves' hyperthyroidism. Researchers took RNA transcripts and amplified TCR beta CDR3 regions from them. In the first round, RT-PCR was carried out with HTBI primers, and a multiplex PCR formed the second round. TCRdb re-analysed the multiplex PCR reads in MiXCR, keeping a single row per CDR3 protein. The table has about 1.1 million distinct CDR3 sequences, about 36% seen once. The sequenced sample consisted of peripheral blood or thyroid tissue (not recorded which). The receptors originated from an adult man with Graves' hyperthyroidism.

The chain combines TRBV2 with TRBJ1-2, with 9 bases fitting TRBD1. V lost 5 bases and J lost 3; bases outside the gene matches: 10. Germline V gene sequence: CDR1 SNHLY, CDR2 FYNNEI. This CDR3 has 16 residues. CDR3 sequence reads: CASSTGTGRLDYGYTF. The CDR3 nucleotides read TGTGCCAGCAGTACCGGGACAGGGAGACTAGACTATGGCTACACCTTC.

This clonotype has ten or more counts. V gene TRBV7-9 combines with J gene TRBJ1-4; 9 nucleotides line up with TRBD1. V shed 0 bases, J shed 7 bases, and the junction held 6 bases outside the gene matches. From germline, CDR1 is SEHNR and CDR2 FQNEAQ (reference sequence). The CDR3 has 16 amino acids. CDR3: CASSLATGGIGEKLFF. Written as DNA, the CDR3 is TGTGCCAGCAGCTTAGCCACAGGGGGCATTGGTGAAAAACTGTTTTTT.

This chain links TRBV7-9 with TRBJ2-5; maybe TRBD2 (5 bases). The CDR3 totals 14 residues. Trimming cost V 4 bases and J 4 bases, with 13 bases left between them. Germline CDR1 reads SEHNR; CDR2 reads FQNEAQ (reference sequence). The CDR3 sequence is CASSSIAPRETQYF. CDR3 coding DNA: TGTGCCAGCAGCTCCATAGCGCCCCGAGAGACCCAGTACTTC. Filled out from reference TRBV7-9 and TRBJ2-5, the complete variable domain reads DTGVSQNPRHKITKRGQNVTFRCDPISEHNRLYWYRQTLGQGPEFLTYFQNEAQLEKSRLLSDRFSAERPKGSFSTLEIQRTEQGDSAMYLCASSSIAPRETQYFGPGTRLLVL.

On this clonotype itself: A much larger clone differs from this one at a single base, so this may be a read error. The rearrangement joins TRBV7-9 to TRBJ1-1, with D possibly matching TRBD1 (5 bases). This CDR3 is 15 amino acids long. Germline V gives CDR1 SEHNR, CDR2 FQNEAQ (reference sequence). In DNA, the CDR3 is TGTGCCAGCAGCTTAGCGGGACGGTTGAACACTGGAGCTTTCTTT. Protein sequence: CASSLAGRLNTGAFF.

The CDR3 bases are TGTGCCAGCAGCTCGACTAGCGGGACCTCCTACGAGCAGTACTTC. The encoded protein is CASSSTSGTSYEQYF. The rearrangement links TRBV6-5 to TRBJ2-7, with TRBD2 identical over 11 bases. Trimming took 6 bases from V and 0 from J; bases not matched to a gene: 4. CDR1 and CDR2 (germline): MNHEY, SVGAGI. This CDR3 comprises 15 residues.